The clone carrying this T cell receptor (beta chain) was seen only once. Its antigen is currently unknown. The record originates from a study of blood T cells in healthy people across ages. Study-wide findings and caveats: A greater number of naive CD4+ cells and higher diversity distinguished long-lived donors from aged donors. A roughly linear age-dependent decrease characterized TCR beta diversity per million T cells.

This CDR3 has 14 amino acids. CDR1 and CDR2 from the germline V gene are MNHNS and SASEGT. Together with a sample-barcoded 5' primer, a J-beta primer mix was included in a second PCR lasting roughly 6 to 12 cycles. TCRdb ran MiXCR on the 5' RACE reads and lists one entry per CDR3 protein. The sample has about 580,000 distinct CDR3 sequences; 40% to 55% are singletons. The TCR was taken from a man older than 75 in good health. V usage is TRBV6-1 and J usage is TRBJ2-4, with D perhaps matching TRBD1 (5 bases). TRBJ2-5 matches the DNA end more closely, so the J call is doubtful. Sequencing input: blood. CDR3 sequence (DNA): TGTGCCAGCAGTGACTGGGGCCAGAAAGAGACCCAGTACTTC. Translation gives CASSDWGQKETQYF.